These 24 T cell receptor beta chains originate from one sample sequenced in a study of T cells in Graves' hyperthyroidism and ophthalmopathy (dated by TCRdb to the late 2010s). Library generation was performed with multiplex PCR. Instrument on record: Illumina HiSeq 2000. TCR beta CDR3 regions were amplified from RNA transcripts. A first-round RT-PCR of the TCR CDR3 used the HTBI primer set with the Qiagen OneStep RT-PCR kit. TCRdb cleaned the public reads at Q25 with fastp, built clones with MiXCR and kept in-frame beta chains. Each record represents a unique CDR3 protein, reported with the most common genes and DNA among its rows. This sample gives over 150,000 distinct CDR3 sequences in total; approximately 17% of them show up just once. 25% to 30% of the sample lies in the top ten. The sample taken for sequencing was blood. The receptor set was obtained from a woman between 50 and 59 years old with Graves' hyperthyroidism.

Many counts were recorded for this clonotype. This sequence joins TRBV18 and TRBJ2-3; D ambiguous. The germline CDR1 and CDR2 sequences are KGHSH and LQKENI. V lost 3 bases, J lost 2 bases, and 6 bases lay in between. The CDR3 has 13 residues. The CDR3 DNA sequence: TGTGCCAGCTCACCCCCTAACACAGATACGCAGTATTTT. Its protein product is CASSPPNTDTQYF.

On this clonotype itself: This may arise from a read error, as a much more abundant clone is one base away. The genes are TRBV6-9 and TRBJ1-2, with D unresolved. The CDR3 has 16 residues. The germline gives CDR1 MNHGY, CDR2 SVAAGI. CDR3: CACSWRDSPGNYGYTF. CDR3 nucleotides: TGTGCCTGCAGTTGGCGGGATTCCCCTGGTAATTATGGCTACACCTTC.

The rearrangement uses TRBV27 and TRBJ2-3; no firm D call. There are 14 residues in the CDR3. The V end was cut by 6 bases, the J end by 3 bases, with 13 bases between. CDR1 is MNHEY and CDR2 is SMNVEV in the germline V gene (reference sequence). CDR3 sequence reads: CASRDAHPTDTQYF. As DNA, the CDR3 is TGTGCCAGCAGGGACGCCCACCCGACAGATACGCAGTATTTT.

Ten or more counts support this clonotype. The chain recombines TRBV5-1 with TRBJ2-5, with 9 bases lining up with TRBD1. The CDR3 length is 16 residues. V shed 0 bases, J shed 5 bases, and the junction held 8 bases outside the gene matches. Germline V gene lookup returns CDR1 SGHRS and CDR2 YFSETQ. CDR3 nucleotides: TGCGCCAGCAGCTTGGCTAGGACAGGGGTGTTGGAGACCCAGTACTTC. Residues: CASSLARTGVLETQYF.

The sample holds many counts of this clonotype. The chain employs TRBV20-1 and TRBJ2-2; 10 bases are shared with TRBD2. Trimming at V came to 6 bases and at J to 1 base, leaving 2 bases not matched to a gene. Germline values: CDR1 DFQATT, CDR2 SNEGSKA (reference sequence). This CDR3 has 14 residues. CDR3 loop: CSARTSGNTGELFF. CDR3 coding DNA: TGCAGTGCGAGGACTAGCGGGAACACCGGGGAGCTGTTTTTT.

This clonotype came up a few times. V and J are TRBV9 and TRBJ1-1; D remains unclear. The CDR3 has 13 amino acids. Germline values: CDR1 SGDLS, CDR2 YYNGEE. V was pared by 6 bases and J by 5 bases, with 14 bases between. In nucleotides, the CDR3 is TGTGCCAGCAACCCAGGATGGGGTACTGAAGCTTTCTTT. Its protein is CASNPGWGTEAFF.

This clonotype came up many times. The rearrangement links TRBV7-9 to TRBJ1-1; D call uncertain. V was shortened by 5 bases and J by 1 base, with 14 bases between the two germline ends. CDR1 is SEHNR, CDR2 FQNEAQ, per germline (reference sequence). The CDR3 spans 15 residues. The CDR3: CASSPAVAGNTEAFF. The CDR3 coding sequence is TGTGCCAGCAGCCCCGCCGTCGCGGGGAACACTGAAGCTTTCTTT.

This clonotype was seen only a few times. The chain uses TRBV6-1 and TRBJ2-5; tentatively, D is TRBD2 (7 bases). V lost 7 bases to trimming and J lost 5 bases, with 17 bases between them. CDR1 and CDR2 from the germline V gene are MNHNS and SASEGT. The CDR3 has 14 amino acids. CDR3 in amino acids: CASKGGGGGETQYF. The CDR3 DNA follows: TGTGCCAGCAAAGGGGGGGGCGGAGGTGAGACCCAGTACTTC.

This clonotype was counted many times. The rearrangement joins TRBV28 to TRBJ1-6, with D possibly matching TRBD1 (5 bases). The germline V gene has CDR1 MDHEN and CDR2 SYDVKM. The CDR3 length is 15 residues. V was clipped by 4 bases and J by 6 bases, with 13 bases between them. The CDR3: CASSWGLKFNSPLHF. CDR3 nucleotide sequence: TGTGCCAGCAGTTGGGGCTTAAAATTTAATTCACCCCTCCACTTT.

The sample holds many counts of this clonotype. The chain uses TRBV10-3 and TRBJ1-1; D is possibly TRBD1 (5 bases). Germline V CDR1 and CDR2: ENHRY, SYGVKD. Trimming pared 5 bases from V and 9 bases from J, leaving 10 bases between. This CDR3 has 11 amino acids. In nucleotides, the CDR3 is TGTGCCATCAGTTCGGGGGTCCAAGCTTTCTTT. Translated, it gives CAISSGVQAFF.

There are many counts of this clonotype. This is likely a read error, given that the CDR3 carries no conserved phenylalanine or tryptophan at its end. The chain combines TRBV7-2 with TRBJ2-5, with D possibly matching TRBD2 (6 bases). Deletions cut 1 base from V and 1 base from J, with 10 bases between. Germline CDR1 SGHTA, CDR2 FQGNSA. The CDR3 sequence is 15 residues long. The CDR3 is CASSLGWRGQETQYL. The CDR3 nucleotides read TGTGCCAGCAGCTTAGGATGGCGGGGCCAAGAGACCCAGTACCTC.

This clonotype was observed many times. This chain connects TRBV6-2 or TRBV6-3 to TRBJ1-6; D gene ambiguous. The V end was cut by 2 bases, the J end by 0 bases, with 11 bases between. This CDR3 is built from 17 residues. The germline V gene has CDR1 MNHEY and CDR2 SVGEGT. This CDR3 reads CASSYGPTSSYNSPLHF. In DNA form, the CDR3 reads TGTGCCAGCAGTTACGGACCTACCAGCTCCTATAATTCACCCCTCCACTTT.

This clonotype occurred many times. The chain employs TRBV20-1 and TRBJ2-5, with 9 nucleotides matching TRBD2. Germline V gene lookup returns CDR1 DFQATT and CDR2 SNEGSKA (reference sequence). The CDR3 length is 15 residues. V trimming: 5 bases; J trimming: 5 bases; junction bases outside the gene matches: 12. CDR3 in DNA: TGCAGTGCTCTCCTTTCAGTAGCGGGGGCGGAGACCCAGTACTTC. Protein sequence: CSALLSVAGAETQYF.

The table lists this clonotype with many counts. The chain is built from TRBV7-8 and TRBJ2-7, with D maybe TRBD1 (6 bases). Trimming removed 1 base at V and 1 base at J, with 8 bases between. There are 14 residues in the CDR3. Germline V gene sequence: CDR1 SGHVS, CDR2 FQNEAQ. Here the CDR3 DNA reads TGTGCCAGCAGCTTAGAGGGGGTTTCCTACGAGCAGTACTTC. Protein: CASSLEGVSYEQYF.

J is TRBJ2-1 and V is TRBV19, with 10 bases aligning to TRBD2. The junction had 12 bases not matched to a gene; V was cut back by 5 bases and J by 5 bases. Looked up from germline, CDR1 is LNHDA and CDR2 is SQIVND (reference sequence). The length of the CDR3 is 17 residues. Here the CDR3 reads CASSFRQAGGPHNEQFF. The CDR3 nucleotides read TGTGCCAGTAGTTTTAGACAAGCGGGGGGGCCGCACAATGAGCAGTTCTTC.

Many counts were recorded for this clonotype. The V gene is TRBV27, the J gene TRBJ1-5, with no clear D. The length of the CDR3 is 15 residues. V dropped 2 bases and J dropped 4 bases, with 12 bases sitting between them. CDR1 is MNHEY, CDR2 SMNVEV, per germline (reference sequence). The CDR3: CASSLTYGINQPQHF. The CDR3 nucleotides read TGTGCCAGCAGTTTAACGTACGGGATTAATCAGCCCCAGCATTTT.

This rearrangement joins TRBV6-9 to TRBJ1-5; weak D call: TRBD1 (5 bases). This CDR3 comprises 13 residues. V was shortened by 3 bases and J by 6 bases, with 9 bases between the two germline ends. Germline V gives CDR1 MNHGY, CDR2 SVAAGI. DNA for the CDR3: TGTGCCAGCAGTTACACTAGGGGTCAGCCCCAGCATTTT. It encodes CASSYTRGQPQHF.

For the CDR3, the DNA is TGTGCCAGCAGCCAAGATGGGGTCTGGGGGACAGGGATCGACACCGGGGAGCTGTTTTTT. This sequence encodes CASSQDGVWGTGIDTGELFF. The J gene is TRBJ2-2, the V gene TRBV14; 9 nucleotides match TRBD1. CDR1 is SGHDN and CDR2 is FVKESK in the germline V gene. Trimming at V came to 0 bases and at J to 3 bases, leaving 14 bases not matched to a gene. CDR3 length: 20 amino acids.

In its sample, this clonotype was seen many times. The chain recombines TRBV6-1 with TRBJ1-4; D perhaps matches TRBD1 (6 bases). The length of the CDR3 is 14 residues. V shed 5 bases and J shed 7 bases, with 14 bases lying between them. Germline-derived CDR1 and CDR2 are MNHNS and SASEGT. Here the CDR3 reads CASSKRGWVEKLFF. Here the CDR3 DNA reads TGTGCCAGCAGTAAAAGGGGGTGGGTTGAAAAACTGTTTTTT.

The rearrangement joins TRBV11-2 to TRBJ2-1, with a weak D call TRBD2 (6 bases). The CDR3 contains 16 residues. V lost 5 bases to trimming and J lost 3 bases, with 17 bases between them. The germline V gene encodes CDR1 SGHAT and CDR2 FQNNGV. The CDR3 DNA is TGTGCCAGCAGCCTCGGAGGGGCGGGGAACTACAATGAGCAGTTCTTC. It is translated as CASSLGGAGNYNEQFF.

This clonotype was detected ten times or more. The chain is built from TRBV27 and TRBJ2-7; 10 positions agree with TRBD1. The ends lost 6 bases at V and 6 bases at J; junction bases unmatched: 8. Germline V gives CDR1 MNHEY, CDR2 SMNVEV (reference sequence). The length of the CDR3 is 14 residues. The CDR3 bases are TGTGCCAGCAGAGGAAGAGACAGGGGGCCCGAGCAGTACTTC. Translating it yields CASRGRDRGPEQYF.

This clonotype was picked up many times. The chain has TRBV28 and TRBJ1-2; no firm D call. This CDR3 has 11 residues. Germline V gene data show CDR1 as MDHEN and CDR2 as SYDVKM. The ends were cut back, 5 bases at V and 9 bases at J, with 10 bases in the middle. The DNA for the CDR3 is TGTGCCAGCAGTACCCGGTTGAGCTACACCTTC. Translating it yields CASSTRLSYTF.

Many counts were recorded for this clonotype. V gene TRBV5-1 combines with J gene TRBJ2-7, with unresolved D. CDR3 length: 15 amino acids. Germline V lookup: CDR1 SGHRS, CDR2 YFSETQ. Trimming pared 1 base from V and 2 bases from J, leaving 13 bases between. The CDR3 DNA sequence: TGCGCCAGCAGCTTGTCGTCCGGATCTACCTACGAGCAGTACTTC. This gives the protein CASSLSSGSTYEQYF.

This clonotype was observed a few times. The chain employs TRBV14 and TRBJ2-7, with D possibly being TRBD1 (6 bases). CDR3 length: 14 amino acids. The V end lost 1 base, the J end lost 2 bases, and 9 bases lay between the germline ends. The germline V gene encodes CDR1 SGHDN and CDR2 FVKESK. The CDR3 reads CASSQGHRAYEQYF. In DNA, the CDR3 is TGTGCCAGCAGCCAAGGGCACAGGGCCTACGAGCAGTACTTC.